This entry features one T cell receptor (beta chain) sequence. The antigen is not known. Fulfillment of recently defined diagnostic criteria for definite or probable disease was shown by the patients with Susac syndrome. RNA totalling about 0.5 to 1 ug underwent reverse transcription with random hexamers. Amplification of TCR beta CDR3 spanned 54 Vbeta and 13 Jbeta via immunoSEQ multiplex PCR. TCRdb analysed the immunoSEQ multiplex PCR reads with MiXCR anew, one entry per CDR3 protein. The sample has fewer than 150,000 distinct CDR3 sequences, 95% seen once. The data were taken from a study of CD8 T cells in Susac syndrome. General study results and limits: Susac CD8+ clonal expansion peaked in TEMRA cells and active patients.

The origin of this receptor is a human donor with Susac syndrome. The source material was CD8+ T cells from PBMCs.

CDR3 residues: CASRTSGGTDTQYF. CDR3 coding DNA: TGTGCCAGCAGGACTAGCGGGGGCACAGATACGCAGTATTTT. This rearrangement joins TRBV27 to TRBJ2-3; 11 bases agree with TRBD2. J gave up 1 base and V 6 bases, and 0 bases lay outside the gene matches. This CDR3 contains 14 residues. Germline lookup yields CDR1 MNHEY and CDR2 SMNVEV (reference sequence).